The T cell receptor (beta chain) under discussion was sequenced for a study of OX40 agonist ivuxolimab in advanced cancers. For this clone: Its antigen is undetermined.

Only in-frame clones appear in the TCRdb table, and some are missing; sequencing was by immunoSEQ multiplex PCR. Here the sample spans over 55,000 clones, about 83% being singletons. With 1 base removed from V and 8 bases from J, the gap between germline ends came to 12 bases. Germline values: CDR1 LNHDA, CDR2 SQIVND (reference sequence). The CDR3 runs to 14 residues. Study-level findings and limits: Also showing low normalized T-cell clonal expansion were some of the nonresponders.

This sequence originates from an adult with an advanced solid tumor such as melanoma, head and neck, liver or kidney cancer. Sequenced here: CD4+ or CD8+ T cells sorted from blood, sampled in a trial of the OX40 agonist ivuxolimab. This sequence joins TRBV19 and TRBJ2-1; D assignment may be TRBD1 or TRBD2 (6 bases each). The CDR3 loop is CASSIGRGVYEQFF. CDR3 coding DNA: TGTGCCAGTAGTATAGGGAGGGGGGTATATGAGCAGTTCTTC.